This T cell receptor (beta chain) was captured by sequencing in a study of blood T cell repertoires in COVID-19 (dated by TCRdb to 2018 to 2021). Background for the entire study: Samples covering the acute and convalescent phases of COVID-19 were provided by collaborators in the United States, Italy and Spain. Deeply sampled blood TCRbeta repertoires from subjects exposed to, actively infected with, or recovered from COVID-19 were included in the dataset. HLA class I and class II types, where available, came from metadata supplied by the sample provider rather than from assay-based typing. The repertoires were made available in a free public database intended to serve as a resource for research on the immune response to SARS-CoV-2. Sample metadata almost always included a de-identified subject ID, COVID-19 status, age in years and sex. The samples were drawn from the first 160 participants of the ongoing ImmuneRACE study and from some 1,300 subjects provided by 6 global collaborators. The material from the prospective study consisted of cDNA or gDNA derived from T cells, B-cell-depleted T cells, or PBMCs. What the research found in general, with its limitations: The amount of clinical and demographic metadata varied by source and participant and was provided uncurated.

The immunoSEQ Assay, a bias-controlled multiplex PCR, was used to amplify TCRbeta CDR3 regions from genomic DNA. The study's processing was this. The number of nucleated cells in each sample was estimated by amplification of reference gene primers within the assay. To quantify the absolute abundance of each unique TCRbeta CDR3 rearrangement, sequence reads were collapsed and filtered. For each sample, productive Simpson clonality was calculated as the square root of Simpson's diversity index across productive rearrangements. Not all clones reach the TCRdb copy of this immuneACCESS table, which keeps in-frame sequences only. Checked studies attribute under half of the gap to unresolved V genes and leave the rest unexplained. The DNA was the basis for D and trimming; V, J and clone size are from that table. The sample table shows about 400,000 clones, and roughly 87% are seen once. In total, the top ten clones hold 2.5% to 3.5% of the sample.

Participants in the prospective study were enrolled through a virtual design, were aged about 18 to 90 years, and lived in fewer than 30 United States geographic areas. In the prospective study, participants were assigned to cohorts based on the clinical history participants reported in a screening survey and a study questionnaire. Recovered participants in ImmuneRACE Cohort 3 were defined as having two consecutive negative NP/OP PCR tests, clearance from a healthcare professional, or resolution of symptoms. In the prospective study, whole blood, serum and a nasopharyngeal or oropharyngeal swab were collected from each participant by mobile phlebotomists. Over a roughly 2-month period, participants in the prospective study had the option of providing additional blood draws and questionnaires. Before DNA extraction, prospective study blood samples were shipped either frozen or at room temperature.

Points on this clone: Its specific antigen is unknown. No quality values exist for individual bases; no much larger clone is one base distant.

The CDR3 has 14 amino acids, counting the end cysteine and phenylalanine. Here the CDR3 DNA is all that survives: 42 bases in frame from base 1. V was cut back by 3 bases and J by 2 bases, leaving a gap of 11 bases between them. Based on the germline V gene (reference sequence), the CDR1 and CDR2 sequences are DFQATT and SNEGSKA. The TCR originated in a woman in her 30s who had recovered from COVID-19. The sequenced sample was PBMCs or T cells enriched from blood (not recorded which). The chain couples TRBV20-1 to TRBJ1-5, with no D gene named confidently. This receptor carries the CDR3 CSASSLLGNQPQHF. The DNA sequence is TGCAGTGCTAGTTCTCTCCTAGGCAATCAGCCCCAGCATTTT.